Reported below is one T cell receptor (beta chain). Deletions cut 0 bases from V and 4 bases from J, with 14 bases between. From germline, CDR1 is SGHNT and CDR2 YYREEE (reference sequence). The CDR3 has 15 residues. This specimen comes from a study of T cell changes during pregnancy in multiple sclerosis. Libraries were prepared by immunoSEQ multiplex PCR; TCRdb keeps only in-frame clonotypes and omits some of them. Among around 71,000 clones, roughly nine tenths were seen once, and the ten largest hold approximately 1.2%. This TCR was sampled from a female donor with multiple sclerosis, enrolled in a pregnancy study. The gene calls are TRBV5-4 and TRBJ2-7; no clear D. Sequences were derived from peripheral blood, sampled in the third trimester of pregnancy. The CDR3 reads CASSLANSGGYEQYF. The DNA for the CDR3 is TGTGCCAGCAGCTTGGCTAATTCTGGCGGTTACGAGCAGTACTTC.